These T cell receptor beta chains were read from a single sample in a study of T cells in Graves' hyperthyroidism and ophthalmopathy. In TCRdb, the multiplex PCR reads were re-called with MiXCR into one record per CDR3 protein. This repertoire shows some 510,000 distinct CDR3 sequences, under 60% found once; its top ten account for 8.2%. Sequences were obtained from peripheral blood or thyroid tissue (not recorded which). All receptors derive from a woman aged 18 to 35 with Graves' hyperthyroidism. CDR3s include the opening cysteine and the closing phenylalanine or tryptophan. The D gene is left open where the match is weak. Some rows have no size entry. The others give once, few or many, or a class for an expanded clone.

v_gene: TRBV6-6; abundance: many; j_gene: TRBJ1-1; len: 11; d_gene: .; CDR3aa: CASSGQIEAFF; CDR3nt: TGTGCCAGCAGTGGACAGATTGAAGCTTTCTTT
v_gene: TRBV24-1; abundance: many; j_gene: TRBJ2-2; len: 13; d_gene: .; CDR3aa: CATLGQNTGELFF; CDR3nt: TGTGCCACCCTCGGACAGAACACCGGGGAGCTGTTTTTT
v_gene: TRBV20-1; abundance: few; j_gene: TRBJ2-7; len: 14; d_gene: .; CDR3aa: CSATPTEGTYEQYF; CDR3nt: TGCAGTGCTACCCCAACCGAGGGGACGTACGAGCAGTACTTC
v_gene: TRBV2; abundance: .; j_gene: TRBJ1-2; len: 13; d_gene: TRBD1; CDR3aa: CASAPGTGDGYTF; CDR3nt: TGTGCCAGCGCACCCGGGACAGGGGATGGCTACACCTTC
v_gene: TRBV7-6; abundance: .; j_gene: TRBJ2-7; len: 15; d_gene: TRBD1; CDR3aa: CASSPRQGVLNEQYF; CDR3nt: TGTGCCAGCAGCCCTCGACAGGGTGTTTTGAACGAGCAGTACTTC
v_gene: TRBV6-1; abundance: few; j_gene: TRBJ2-7; len: 12; d_gene: .; CDR3aa: CASAGQNYEQYF; CDR3nt: TGTGCCAGCGCGGGACAGAACTACGAGCAGTACTTC
v_gene: TRBV25-1; abundance: .; j_gene: TRBJ2-2; len: 15; d_gene: .; CDR3aa: CASSSLDSDTGELFF; CDR3nt: TGTGCCAGCAGTTCCCTGGACAGCGACACCGGGGAGCTGTTTTTT
v_gene: TRBV7-9; abundance: .; j_gene: TRBJ1-1; len: 14; d_gene: .; CDR3aa: CASSPRQDSTEAFF; CDR3nt: TGTGCCAGCAGCCCCAGACAGGATTCTACTGAAGCTTTCTTT
v_gene: TRBV5-1; abundance: .; j_gene: TRBJ1-1; len: 14; d_gene: .; CDR3aa: CASSAQGWDTEAFF; CDR3nt: TGCGCCAGCAGCGCACAGGGTTGGGACACTGAAGCTTTCTTT
v_gene: TRBV20-1; abundance: .; j_gene: TRBJ2-7; len: 15; d_gene: .; CDR3aa: CSARERRDLTYEQYF; CDR3nt: TGCAGTGCTAGAGAACGGCGGGATTTAACCTACGAGCAGTACTTC
v_gene: TRBV20-1; abundance: few; j_gene: TRBJ2-7; len: 12; d_gene: .; CDR3aa: CSASQHTYEQYF; CDR3nt: TGCAGTGCTAGCCAGCATACCTACGAGCAGTACTTC
v_gene: TRBV29-1; abundance: once; j_gene: TRBJ2-4; len: 13; d_gene: TRBD2; CDR3aa: CSVAPGGGNIQYF; CDR3nt: TGCAGCGTCGCCCCGGGAGGAGGGAACATTCAGTACTTC
v_gene: TRBV6-6; abundance: .; j_gene: TRBJ2-7; len: 14; d_gene: .; CDR3aa: CASTHGGGMGEQYF; CDR3nt: TGTGCCAGCACCCACGGGGGCGGTATGGGCGAGCAGTACTTC
v_gene: TRBV25-1; abundance: .; j_gene: TRBJ1-2; len: 15; d_gene: TRBD1; CDR3aa: CAGSQTGQGVEGYTF; CDR3nt: TGTGCCGGCAGCCAGACGGGACAGGGGGTAGAAGGCTACACCTTC
v_gene: TRBV5-1; abundance: many; j_gene: TRBJ1-1; len: 13; d_gene: .; CDR3aa: CASSGEGGTEAFF; CDR3nt: TGCGCCAGCAGCGGAGAGGGAGGCACTGAAGCTTTCTTT
v_gene: TRBV2; abundance: .; j_gene: TRBJ1-2; len: 12; d_gene: .; CDR3aa: CASTNHTFGYTF; CDR3nt: TGTGCCAGCACTAACCACACTTTTGGCTACACCTTC
v_gene: TRBV29-1; abundance: .; j_gene: TRBJ2-7; len: 15; d_gene: TRBD2; CDR3aa: CSVSGGGRAPYEQYF; CDR3nt: TGCAGCGTTAGTGGTGGCGGGAGGGCCCCCTACGAGCAGTACTTC
v_gene: TRBV6-5; abundance: .; j_gene: TRBJ2-7; len: 10; d_gene: .; CDR3aa: CASSYTGQYF; CDR3nt: TGTGCCAGCAGTTACACTGGACAGTACTTC
v_gene: TRBV10-3; abundance: .; j_gene: TRBJ1-4; len: 13; d_gene: TRBD1; CDR3aa: CALSDRANEKLFF; CDR3nt: TGTGCCCTCAGTGACAGGGCTAATGAAAAACTGTTTTTT
v_gene: TRBV29-1; abundance: .; j_gene: TRBJ1-5; len: 13; d_gene: .; CDR3aa: CSVTRTGNQPQHF; CDR3nt: TGCAGCGTCACCAGGACTGGGAATCAGCCCCAGCATTTT
v_gene: TRBV6-1; abundance: .; j_gene: TRBJ2-7; len: 15; d_gene: .; CDR3aa: CASSRTGTVSYEQYF; CDR3nt: TGTGCCAGCAGCCGGACCGGGACGGTCTCCTACGAGCAGTACTTC
v_gene: TRBV25-1; abundance: .; j_gene: TRBJ2-6; len: 15; d_gene: .; CDR3aa: CASRGLAYGANVLTF; CDR3nt: TGTGCCAGCAGGGGGCTAGCTTACGGGGCCAACGTCCTGACTTTC
v_gene: TRBV10-3; abundance: few; j_gene: TRBJ2-6; len: 15; d_gene: TRBD2; CDR3aa: CASKSGGAGANVLTF; CDR3nt: TGTGCCAGCAAAAGCGGGGGTGCGGGGGCCAACGTCCTGACTTTC
v_gene: TRBV10-3; abundance: many; j_gene: TRBJ1-4; len: 13; d_gene: .; CDR3aa: CATQRGGNEKLFF; CDR3nt: TGTGCCACCCAAAGGGGCGGAAATGAAAAACTGTTTTTT
v_gene: TRBV7-9; abundance: many; j_gene: TRBJ1-4; len: 13; d_gene: .; CDR3aa: CASSLRGTEKLFF; CDR3nt: TGTGCCAGCAGCTTACGGGGAACCGAAAAACTGTTTTTT
v_gene: TRBV5-1; abundance: .; j_gene: TRBJ1-6; len: 15; d_gene: .; CDR3aa: CASSLAVLGVTPLHF; CDR3nt: TGCGCCAGCAGCTTGGCGGTACTCGGCGTAACACCCCTCCACTTT
v_gene: TRBV9; abundance: .; j_gene: TRBJ2-5; len: 16; d_gene: TRBD1; CDR3aa: CASSPRGQGPRETQYF; CDR3nt: TGTGCCAGCAGCCCCCGAGGACAGGGTCCCAGAGAGACCCAGTACTTC
v_gene: TRBV20-1; abundance: .; j_gene: TRBJ2-7; len: 13; d_gene: .; CDR3aa: CSAGRGTAYEQYF; CDR3nt: TGCAGTGCTGGGAGGGGGACAGCCTACGAGCAGTACTTC
v_gene: TRBV20-1; abundance: .; j_gene: TRBJ1-1; len: 12; d_gene: .; CDR3aa: CSARRGDNEAFF; CDR3nt: TGCAGTGCTAGGAGGGGGGACAATGAAGCTTTCTTT
v_gene: TRBV2; abundance: once; j_gene: TRBJ1-5; len: 11; d_gene: .; CDR3aa: CASSEGEHQHF; CDR3nt: TGTGCCAGCAGTGAAGGGGAGCATCAGCATTTT
v_gene: TRBV6-5; abundance: .; j_gene: TRBJ2-7; len: 16; d_gene: TRBD2; CDR3aa: CASSYLAGRGSYEQYF; CDR3nt: TGTGCCAGCAGTTACCTCGCTGGGAGGGGTTCCTACGAGCAGTACTTC
v_gene: TRBV12-3/TRBV12-4; abundance: .; j_gene: TRBJ2-5; len: 15; d_gene: .; CDR3aa: CASSTGTGGWETQYF; CDR3nt: TGTGCCAGCAGTACGGGGACTGGCGGCTGGGAGACCCAGTACTTC
v_gene: TRBV7-9; abundance: few; j_gene: TRBJ2-1; len: 15; d_gene: TRBD2; CDR3aa: CASSSGTSSYNEQFF; CDR3nt: TGTGCCAGCAGCTCCGGGACTAGCTCCTACAATGAGCAGTTCTTC
v_gene: TRBV29-1; abundance: many; j_gene: TRBJ1-2; len: 14; d_gene: .; CDR3aa: CSAVGGSYEYGYTF; CDR3nt: TGCAGCGCCGTGGGGGGGTCCTATGAGTATGGCTACACCTTC
v_gene: TRBV29-1; abundance: few; j_gene: TRBJ2-7; len: 13; d_gene: .; CDR3aa: CSVRKTILDEQYF; CDR3nt: TGCAGCGTTCGGAAAACTATCCTAGACGAGCAGTACTTC
v_gene: TRBV2; abundance: many; j_gene: TRBJ1-2; len: 13; d_gene: TRBD1; CDR3aa: CASSSGGSSGYTF; CDR3nt: TGTGCCAGCAGTTCAGGGGGCTCAAGTGGCTACACCTTC
v_gene: TRBV10-3; abundance: .; j_gene: TRBJ2-6; len: 13; d_gene: .; CDR3aa: CAISESRAYVLTF; CDR3nt: TGTGCCATCAGTGAGTCTAGGGCCTACGTCCTGACTTTC
v_gene: TRBV2; abundance: many; j_gene: TRBJ2-7; len: 13; d_gene: TRBD1; CDR3aa: CASSPTGGHEQYF; CDR3nt: TGTGCCAGCAGCCCGACAGGGGGCCACGAGCAGTACTTC